This T cell receptor (beta chain) was retrieved from a study of blood T cell repertoires in COVID-19. Study background: Samples taken during acute and convalescent COVID-19 were collected in the United States, Italy and Spain. PBMCs, B-cell-depleted T cells, or T cells provided the cDNA or gDNA that made up the material.

Self-reported history from a screening survey and questionnaire set each donor's cohort. In the authors' workflow: Using reference gene primer amplification, nucleated cell counts were estimated. Assay: immunoSEQ multiplex PCR; the TCRdb copy retains only in-frame clones and omits some. The V and J calls and clone size come from that table; D and trimming were worked out from the DNA. Among 150,000 to 200,000 clones listed, under 85% were seen once. CDR3 length: 15 amino acids. The J segment lost 3 bases and the V segment lost 5 bases, leaving 6 bases of the junction unmatched. Germline assignment: CDR1 ENHRY and CDR2 SYGVKD.

The receptor comes from a man in his fifties who had recovered from COVID-19. The specimen sequenced was PBMCs or T cells enriched from blood (not recorded which). The genes are TRBV10-3 and TRBJ1-2; 10 positions agree with TRBD1. The CDR3 DNA reads TGTGCCATCAGTACCGGGACAGGGGAGTACTATGGCTACACCTTC. Residues: CAISTGTGEYYGYTF.